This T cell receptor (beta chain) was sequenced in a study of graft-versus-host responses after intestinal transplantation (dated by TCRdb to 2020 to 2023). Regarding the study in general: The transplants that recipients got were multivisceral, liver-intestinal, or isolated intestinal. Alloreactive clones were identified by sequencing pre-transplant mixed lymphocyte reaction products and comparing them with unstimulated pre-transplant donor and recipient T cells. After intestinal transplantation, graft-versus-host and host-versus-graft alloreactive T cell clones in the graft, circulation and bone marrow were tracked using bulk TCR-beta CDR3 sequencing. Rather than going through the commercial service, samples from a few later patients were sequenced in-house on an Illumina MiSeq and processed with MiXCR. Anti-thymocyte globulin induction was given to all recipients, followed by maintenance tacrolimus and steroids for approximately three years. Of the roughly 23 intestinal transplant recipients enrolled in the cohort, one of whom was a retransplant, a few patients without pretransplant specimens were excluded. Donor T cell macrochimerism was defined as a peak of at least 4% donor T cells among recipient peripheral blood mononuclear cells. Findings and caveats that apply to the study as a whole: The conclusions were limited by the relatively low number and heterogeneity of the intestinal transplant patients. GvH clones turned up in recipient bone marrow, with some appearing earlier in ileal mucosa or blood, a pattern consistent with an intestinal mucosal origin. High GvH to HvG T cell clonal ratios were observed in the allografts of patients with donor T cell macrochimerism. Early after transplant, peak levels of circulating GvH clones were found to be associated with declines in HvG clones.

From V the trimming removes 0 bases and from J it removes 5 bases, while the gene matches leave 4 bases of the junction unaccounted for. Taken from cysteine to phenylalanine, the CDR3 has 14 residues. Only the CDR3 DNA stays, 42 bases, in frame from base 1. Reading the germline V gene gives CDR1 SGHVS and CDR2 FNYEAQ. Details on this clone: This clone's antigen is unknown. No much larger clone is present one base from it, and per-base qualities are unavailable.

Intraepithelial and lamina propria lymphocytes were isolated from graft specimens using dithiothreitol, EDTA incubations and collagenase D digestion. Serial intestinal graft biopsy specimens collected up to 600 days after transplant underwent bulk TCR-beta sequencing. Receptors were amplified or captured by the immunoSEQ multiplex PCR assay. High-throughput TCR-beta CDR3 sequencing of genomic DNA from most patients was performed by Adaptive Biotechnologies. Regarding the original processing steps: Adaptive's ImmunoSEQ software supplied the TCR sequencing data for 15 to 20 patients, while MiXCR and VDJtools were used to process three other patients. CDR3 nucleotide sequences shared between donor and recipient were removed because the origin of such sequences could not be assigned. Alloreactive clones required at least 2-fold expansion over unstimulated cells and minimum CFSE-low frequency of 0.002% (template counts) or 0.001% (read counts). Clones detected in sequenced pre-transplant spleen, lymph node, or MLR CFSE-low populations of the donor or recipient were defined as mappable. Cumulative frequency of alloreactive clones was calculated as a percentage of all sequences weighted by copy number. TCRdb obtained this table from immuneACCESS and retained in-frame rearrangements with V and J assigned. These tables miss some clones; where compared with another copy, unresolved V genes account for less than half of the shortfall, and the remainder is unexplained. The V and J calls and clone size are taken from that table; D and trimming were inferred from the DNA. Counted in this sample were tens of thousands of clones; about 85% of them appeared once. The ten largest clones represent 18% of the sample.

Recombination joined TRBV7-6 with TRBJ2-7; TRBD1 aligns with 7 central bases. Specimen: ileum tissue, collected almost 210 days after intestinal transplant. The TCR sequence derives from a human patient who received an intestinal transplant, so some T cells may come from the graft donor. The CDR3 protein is CASSLAQGMNEQYF. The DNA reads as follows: TGTGCCAGCAGCTTAGCACAGGGGATGAACGAGCAGTACTTC. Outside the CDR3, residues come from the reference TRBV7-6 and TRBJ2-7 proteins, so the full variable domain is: GAGVSQSPRYKVTKRGQDVALRCDPISGHVSLYWYRQALGQGPEFLTYFNYEAQQDKSGLPNDRFSAERPEGSISTLTIQRTEQRDSAMYRCASSLAQGMNEQYFGPGTRLTVT.